The 31 T cell receptor beta chains in this list originate from one sample, sequenced in a study of metastatic and nonmetastatic thyroid tumors (dated by TCRdb to the early 2020s). None of the patients had been given any treatment before thyroid surgery. Libraries were prepared through PCR. TCRdb lists the instrument as Illumina HiSeq 4000. TCRdb cleaned the public reads at Q25 with fastp, built clones with MiXCR and kept in-frame beta chains. Recorded for this sample are roughly 22,000 clones; roughly 13% of them occurred a single time. The ten largest clonotypes hold 13% to 15% of the sample. The sample was blood. The receptor source for this set is a female donor with papillary thyroid cancer or a benign thyroid nodule (not recorded which). Some clones in this sample may be carry-over from other donors' samples.

This clone has a count of ten or more. V gene TRBV5-8 combines with J gene TRBJ2-3; D may match TRBD1 or TRBD2 (5 bases each). CDR1 SGHTS and CDR2 YDEGEE come from the germline V gene. The CDR3 length is 14 residues. V lost 4 bases, J lost 1 base, and 10 bases lay in between. The CDR3 here is CASSPEGRTDTQYF. The CDR3 DNA reads as TGTGCCAGCAGCCCAGAGGGGCGCACAGATACGCAGTATTTT. The full variable domain, with the rest looked up from reference TRBV5-8 and TRBJ2-3, is EAGVTQSPTHLIKTRGQQATLRCSPISGHTSVYWYQQALGLGLQFLLWYDEGEERNRGNFPPRFSGRQFPNYSSELNVNALELEDSALYLCASSPEGRTDTQYFGPGTRLTVL.

This clone was seen repeatedly, ten times or more. The chain carries TRBV4-2 and TRBJ2-4; maybe TRBD2 (6 bases). This CDR3 is 14 amino acids long. The V end lost 4 bases, the J end lost 7 bases, and 14 bases lay between the germline ends. Germline CDR1 is LGHNA and CDR2 is YNFKEQ. The DNA for the CDR3 is TGTGCCAGCAGCCGCCAGGGAGGTGAGAACATTCAGTACTTC. Encoded protein: CASSRQGGENIQYF.

Remarks on this clone: A much larger clone differs by one base, so this may be a read error. The chain combines TRBV11-1 with TRBJ2-5, with D possibly matching TRBD1 (6 bases). Germline CDR1 is SGHAT and CDR2 is FQDESV (reference sequence). The V end lost 0 bases, the J end lost 5 bases, and 16 bases lay between the germline ends. The CDR3 has 16 amino acids. The CDR3 loop reads CASSLAIAGVRETQYF. In nucleotides, the CDR3 is TGTGCCAGCAGCTTAGCCATTGCAGGGGTGCGGGAGACCCAGTACTTC.

In this sample, this clone turned up many times. The chain links TRBV5-1 to TRBJ2-2; no reliable D call. V lost 3 bases and J lost 6, with 9 bases in between. Looked up from germline, CDR1 is SGHRS and CDR2 is YFSETQ. The CDR3 has 13 residues. CDR3 DNA: TGCGCCAGCAGCTCGTTAGAGGCCGGGGAGCTGTTTTTT. Protein: CASSSLEAGELFF.

This clone was counted at least ten times. V gene TRBV28 combines with J gene TRBJ2-2; the D gene is possibly TRBD2 (5 bases). V lost 2 bases and J 0 bases, leaving 7 bases between the germline ends. Germline V gene sequence: CDR1 MDHEN, CDR2 SYDVKM. This CDR3 has 15 amino acids. The CDR3 is CASSLEGANTGELFF. CDR3 coding DNA: TGTGCCAGCAGTTTAGAGGGCGCGAACACCGGGGAGCTGTTTTTT.

This clone has a handful of counts. A much larger clone lies a single base off, so this may be a read error. Additional DNA sequences in this sample encode the identical CDR3. V gene TRBV6-1 combines with J gene TRBJ2-3; tentatively, D is TRBD1 or TRBD2 (5 bases each). This CDR3 contains 14 residues. Germline loops: CDR1 MNHNS, CDR2 SASEGT. CDR3 coding DNA: TGTGCCAGCGATCGGGACCGACGCACAGATACGCAGTATTTC. Its translation is CASDRDRRTDTQYF.

Ten or more counts support this clone. The rearrangement joins TRBV7-8 to TRBJ2-7; 8 positions match TRBD1. Per germline, CDR1 SGHVS and CDR2 FQNEAQ. This CDR3 has 15 residues. Germline trimming cut 2 bases from V and 4 bases from J; bases unmatched to any gene: 7. The CDR3 sequence: CASSLYQDREYEQYF. CDR3 bases: TGTGCCAGCAGCTTATATCAGGACAGGGAGTACGAGCAGTACTTC.

This clone was detected ten times or more. This rearrangement joins TRBV2 to TRBJ2-7, with 7 bases identical to TRBD2. The CDR3 runs 13 residues. J lost 2 bases, V lost 7 bases, and 5 bases had no gene match. Germline-derived CDR1 and CDR2 are SNHLY and FYNNEI. The CDR3 protein is CASTGTTAYEQYF. DNA for the CDR3: TGTGCCAGCACCGGGACTACCGCCTACGAGCAGTACTTC.

This clone has at least ten counts. CDR3 bases: TGTGCCAGCAGCCCCAGCGGGGGAACTAATGAAAAACTGTTTTTT. Amino acids: CASSPSGGTNEKLFF. The V and J genes are TRBV7-9 and TRBJ1-4, with a tentative D call TRBD1 (5 bases). The CDR3 length is 15 residues. Per the germline V gene, CDR1 is SEHNR and CDR2 is FQNEAQ (reference sequence). V lost 5 bases and J lost 1, with 11 bases in between.

This clone is termed medium-sized. The V and J genes are TRBV30 and TRBJ1-3; D uncertain. CDR1 is GTSNPN, CDR2 SVGIG, per germline (reference sequence). The CDR3 has 13 residues. With 2 bases removed from V and 1 base from J, the gap between germline ends came to 6 bases. CDR3 coding DNA: TGTGCCTGGAGTTGGAAATCTGGAAACACCATATATTTT. Its protein is CAWSWKSGNTIYF.

This clone has a handful of counts. J is TRBJ2-1 and V is TRBV12-3 or TRBV12-4; 13 positions match TRBD2. This CDR3 is 18 amino acids long. V was clipped by 2 bases and J by 7 bases; unmatched bases: 11. In DNA, the CDR3 is TGTGCCAGCAGTTTAAGGGGCGGGACTAGCGGGACCCTAAATGAGCAGTTCTTC. This encodes CASSLRGGTSGTLNEQFF.

This clone is medium-sized (0.01 to 0.1%). This rearrangement joins TRBV27 to TRBJ2-7, with a weak D call TRBD1 (5 bases). CDR1 and CDR2 from the germline V gene are MNHEY and SMNVEV (reference sequence). This CDR3 has 14 amino acids. V lost 2 bases and J 0 bases, leaving 8 bases between the germline ends. The CDR3 nucleotides read TGTGCCAGCAGTTTAAGGCAGGGCTCCTACGAGCAGTACTTC. It codes for CASSLRQGSYEQYF.

This clone has ten or more counts. The V and J genes are TRBV27 and TRBJ2-2; a weak D match, TRBD2 (5 bases). Trimming stripped 4 bases from V and 7 bases from J, with 13 bases between. Germline V lookup: CDR1 MNHEY, CDR2 SMNVEV (reference sequence). The CDR3 is made up of 14 amino acids. This chain's CDR3 is CASSSRTRNGELFF. The CDR3 DNA sequence: TGTGCCAGCAGTTCCCGAACTAGGAACGGGGAGCTGTTTTTT.

This clone was counted ten times or more. The genes are TRBV28 and TRBJ2-5; no clear D gene. V lost 6 bases to trimming and J lost 5 bases, with 10 bases between them. Germline V CDR1 and CDR2: MDHEN, SYDVKM. CDR3 length: 12 amino acids. CDR3 in amino acids: CASSQYGETQYF. CDR3 nucleotide sequence: TGTGCCAGCAGCCAGTACGGGGAGACCCAGTACTTC.

This clone was seen repeatedly, ten times or more. J is TRBJ2-3 and V is TRBV6-5; D is unclear. CDR1 MNHEY and CDR2 SVGAGI come from the germline V gene. Between the trimmed V and J ends, which lost 2 bases and 2 bases, there was a span of 11 bases. The length of the CDR3 is 15 residues. The CDR3 protein is CASSYVMEPTDTQYF. CDR3 nucleotide sequence: TGTGCCAGCAGTTACGTCATGGAACCCACAGATACGCAGTATTTT.

This clone was found many times. This chain joins TRBV7-4 and TRBJ2-7, with D maybe TRBD1 (6 bases). The CDR3 contains 15 residues. With 5 bases removed from V and 2 bases from J, the gap between germline ends came to 16 bases. Germline CDR1 reads SGHVT; CDR2 reads SQSDAQ. The chain's CDR3 is CASSLSGALTYEQYF. CDR3 bases: TGTGCCAGCAGCCTTTCAGGGGCCCTAACCTACGAGCAGTACTTC. Drawing the rest from reference TRBV7-4 and TRBJ2-7, the complete variable domain is GAGVSQSPRYKVAKRGRDVALRCDSISGHVTLYWYRQTLGQGSEVLTYSQSDAQRDKSGRPSGRFSAERPERSVSTLKIQRTEQGDSAVYLCASSLSGALTYEQYFGPGTRLTVT.

This clone appeared many times. This specimen includes other DNA sequences encoding the same CDR3. The CDR3 DNA is TGTGCCAGCAGCGCACAGGGGGGGGAAAATGAAAAACTGTTTTTT. It is translated as CASSAQGGENEKLFF. The chain carries TRBV7-9 and TRBJ1-4; TRBD1 matches 8 bases. V shed 5 bases, J shed 5 bases, and the junction held 7 bases outside the gene matches. CDR3 length: 15 amino acids. The germline V gene has CDR1 SEHNR and CDR2 FQNEAQ (reference sequence).

By sample fraction, this clone is medium-sized (0.01 to 0.1%). The genes are TRBV30 and TRBJ1-2; D perhaps matches TRBD1 (6 bases). The V end was cut by 2 bases, the J end by 7 bases, with 11 bases between. Per germline, CDR1 GTSNPN and CDR2 SVGIG (reference sequence). CDR3 length: 12 residues. CDR3 region: CAWSPAGAGYTF. In DNA, the CDR3 is TGTGCCTGGAGTCCGGCAGGGGCTGGCTACACCTTC.

This clone was seen many times. The chain couples TRBV9 to TRBJ2-7, with 7 nucleotides matching TRBD2. The CDR3 is 13 amino acids. With 4 bases clipped from V and 3 bases from J, the junction kept 4 bases outside the gene matches. CDR1 is SGDLS and CDR2 is YYNGEE in the germline V gene. CDR3 coding DNA: TGTGCCAGCAGCTCCCCTAGCGGCTACGAGCAGTACTTC. It codes for CASSSPSGYEQYF.

This clone was seen only a few times. This sequence joins TRBV6-1 and TRBJ1-5, with a weak D call TRBD1 (6 bases). V was cut by 4 bases and J by 7 bases, with 14 bases left in between. Germline V gene data show CDR1 as MNHNS and CDR2 as SASEGT. The CDR3 loop spans 14 amino acids. CDR3 sequence (DNA): TGTGCCAGCAGTGCTACAGGGTTGTTGCAGCCCCAGCATTTT. Translation: CASSATGLLQPQHF.

This clone occurred many times. The rearrangement joins TRBV6-4 to TRBJ1-1; TRBD1 is a possible D gene (5 bases). The CDR3 loop spans 17 amino acids. Germline lookup yields CDR1 MRHNA and CDR2 SNTAGT. V was pared by 1 base and J by 4 bases, with 19 bases between. The CDR3 bases are TGTGCCAGCAGTGACTTTTTTACCCCGCAAAGGGGCACTGAAGCTTTCTTT. Translating gives CASSDFFTPQRGTEAFF.

Of note for this clone: As the CDR3 is not closed by the conserved phenylalanine or tryptophan, this likely results from a read error. The chain carries TRBV10-1 and TRBJ1-1; unclear D gene. There are 14 residues in the CDR3. Germline CDR1 is WNHNN and CDR2 is SYGVQD (reference sequence). This CDR3 is CVSSESGLNTEAFS. In DNA form, the CDR3 reads TGCGTCAGCAGTGAGTCAGGATTGAACACTGAAGCTTTCTCT.

The rearrangement uses TRBV10-3 and TRBJ2-1; possibly TRBD2 for D (5 bases). With 6 bases removed from V and 0 bases from J, the gap between germline ends came to 9 bases. The CDR3 loop spans 14 amino acids. Germline V gene sequence: CDR1 ENHRY, CDR2 SYGVKD. CDR3 sequence: CAIRDSSSYNEQFF. Here the CDR3 DNA reads TGTGCCATCAGGGACTCGAGCTCCTACAATGAGCAGTTCTTC.

This clone is deemed medium-sized (0.01 to 0.1%). The gene calls are TRBV30 and TRBJ2-7, with no clear D. The CDR3 is 12 amino acids. V shed 2 bases and J shed 1 base, with 6 bases lying between them. Germline CDR1 GTSNPN, CDR2 SVGIG (reference sequence). The CDR3 coding sequence is TGTGCCTGGAGTATTCGATCCTACGAGCAGTACTTC. Amino acids: CAWSIRSYEQYF.

There are many counts of this clone. The genes are TRBV30 and TRBJ2-7, with D unresolved. V was trimmed by 0 bases and J by 7 bases, leaving 10 bases between them. The CDR3 spans 12 residues. The germline V gene encodes CDR1 GTSNPN and CDR2 SVGIG (reference sequence). This CDR3 reads CAWSVPVSEQYF. The CDR3 nucleotides read TGTGCCTGGAGTGTGCCAGTCTCGGAGCAGTACTTC.

On this clone: The junction and the germline gene differ at one end; a read error may be behind it. V is TRBV7-7 and J is TRBJ1-2; maybe TRBD1 (6 bases). Germline lookup yields CDR1 SSHAT and CDR2 FNYEAQ (reference sequence). The CDR3 is made up of 17 amino acids. Written as DNA, the CDR3 is TGTGCTAGCAGCTTAGTTTTCCTTCAGGGGAACATGGGTGGCTACACCTTC. It encodes CASSLVFLQGNMGGYTF. Full variable domain (rest looked up from reference TRBV7-7 and TRBJ1-2): GAGVSQSPRYKVTKRGQDVTLRCDPISSHATLYWYQQALGQGPEFLTYFNYEAQPDKSGLPSDRFSAERPEGSISTLTIQRTEQRDSAMYRCASSLVFLQGNMGGYTFGSGTRLTVV.

This clone came up many times. The chain links TRBV5-1 to TRBJ2-3; D ambiguous. Between the trimmed V and J ends, which lost 2 bases and 4 bases, there was a span of 5 bases. Germline V lookup: CDR1 SGHRS, CDR2 YFSETQ. The CDR3 length is 12 residues. The CDR3 loop is CASSFSADTQYF. The CDR3 nucleotides are TGCGCCAGCAGCTTCTCGGCAGATACGCAGTATTTT. Using reference TRBV5-1 and TRBJ2-3 for the parts outside the CDR3, the full variable domain is KAGVTQTPRYLIKTRGQQVTLSCSPISGHRSVSWYQQTPGQGLQFLFEYFSETQRNKGNFPGRFSGRQFSNSRSEMNVSTLELGDSALYLCASSFSADTQYFGPGTRLTVL.

J is TRBJ1-4 and V is TRBV19, with D unresolved. Trimming left V 6 bases short and J 4 bases short, with 15 bases between. The germline V gene encodes CDR1 LNHDA and CDR2 SQIVND (reference sequence). The CDR3 has 15 residues. CDR3 protein: CASRGLRVRNEKLFF. The CDR3 DNA reads TGTGCCAGTAGGGGCCTAAGGGTTCGTAATGAAAAACTGTTTTTT.

This clone was seen at least ten times. The chain is built from TRBV5-1 and TRBJ2-5, with 12 bases identical to TRBD2. The CDR3 extends over 17 amino acids. With V trimmed by 0 bases and J by 2 bases, 5 bases remained unmatched. Germline V gene lookup returns CDR1 SGHRS and CDR2 YFSETQ. CDR3 in amino acids: CASSLGLAGDAQETQYF. The DNA for the CDR3 is TGCGCCAGCAGCTTGGGACTAGCGGGAGACGCGCAAGAGACCCAGTACTTC.

This clone was seen more than once but under ten times. The rearrangement uses TRBV6-1 and TRBJ2-1; D gene ambiguous. This CDR3 comprises 14 residues. V lost 7 bases and J lost 0, with 10 bases in between. Germline CDR1 MNHNS, CDR2 SASEGT. The CDR3: CASNAPNSYNEQFF. In DNA, the CDR3 is TGTGCCAGCAATGCTCCGAACTCCTACAATGAGCAGTTCTTC.

This clone occurred many times. The gene calls are TRBV5-8 and TRBJ1-3; D gene unclear. The germline V and J ends were trimmed by 4 bases and 4 bases, with 12 bases remaining between them. Germline V gene sequence: CDR1 SGHTS, CDR2 YDEGEE. This CDR3 has 14 residues. The CDR3 region has the DNA TGTGCCAGCAGCCAACGCGACAAAGGAAACACCATATATTTT. Translation gives CASSQRDKGNTIYF.